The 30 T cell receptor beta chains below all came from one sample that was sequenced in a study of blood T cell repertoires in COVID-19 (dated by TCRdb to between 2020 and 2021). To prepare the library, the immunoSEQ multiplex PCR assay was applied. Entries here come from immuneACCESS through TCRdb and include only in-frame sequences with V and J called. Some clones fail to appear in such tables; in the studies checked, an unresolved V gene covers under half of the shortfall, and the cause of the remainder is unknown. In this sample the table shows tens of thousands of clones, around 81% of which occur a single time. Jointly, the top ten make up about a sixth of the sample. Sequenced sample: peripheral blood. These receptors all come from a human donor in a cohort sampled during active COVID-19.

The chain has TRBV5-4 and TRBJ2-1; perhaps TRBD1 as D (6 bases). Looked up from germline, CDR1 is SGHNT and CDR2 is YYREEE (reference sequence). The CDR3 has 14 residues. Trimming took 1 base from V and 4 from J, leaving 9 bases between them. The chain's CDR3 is CASSLTGQYNEQFF. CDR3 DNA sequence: TGTGCCAGCAGCTTGACAGGACAGTACAATGAGCAGTTCTTC.

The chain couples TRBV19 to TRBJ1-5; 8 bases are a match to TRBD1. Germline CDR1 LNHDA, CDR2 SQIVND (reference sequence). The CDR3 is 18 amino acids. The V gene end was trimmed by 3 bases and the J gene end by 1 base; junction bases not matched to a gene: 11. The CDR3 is CASSMVGQGRISNQPQHF. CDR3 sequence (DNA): TGTGCCAGTAGTATGGTAGGACAGGGAAGAATAAGCAATCAGCCCCAGCATTTT.

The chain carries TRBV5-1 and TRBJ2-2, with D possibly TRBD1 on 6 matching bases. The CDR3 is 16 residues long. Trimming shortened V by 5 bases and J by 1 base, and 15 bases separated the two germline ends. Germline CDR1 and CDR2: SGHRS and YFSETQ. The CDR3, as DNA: TGCGCCAGCAGGACAGGACAGACTCAGAACACCGGGGAGCTGTTTTTT. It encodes CASRTGQTQNTGELFF.

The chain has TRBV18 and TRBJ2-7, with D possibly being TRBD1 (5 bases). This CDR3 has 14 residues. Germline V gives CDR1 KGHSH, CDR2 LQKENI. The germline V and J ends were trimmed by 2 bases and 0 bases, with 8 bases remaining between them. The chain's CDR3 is CASSPGQGSYEQYF. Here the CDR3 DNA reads TGTGCCAGCTCACCAGGGCAGGGCTCCTACGAGCAGTACTTC.

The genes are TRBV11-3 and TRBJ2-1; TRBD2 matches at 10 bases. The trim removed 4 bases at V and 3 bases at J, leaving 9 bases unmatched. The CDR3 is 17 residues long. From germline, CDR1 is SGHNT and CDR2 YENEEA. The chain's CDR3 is CASSSPRTSGSYNEQFF. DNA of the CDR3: TGTGCCAGCAGCTCCCCCCGGACTAGCGGAAGCTACAATGAGCAGTTCTTC.

The CDR3 nucleotides are TGTGCCAGCAGCTTAGCCCCTCTCTCTGGGGCCAACGTCCTGACTTTC. This sequence encodes CASSLAPLSGANVLTF. This chain joins TRBV7-9 and TRBJ2-6; D not resolved. The CDR3 covers 16 residues. V dropped 0 bases and J dropped 0 bases, with 6 bases sitting between them. Germline V gives CDR1 SEHNR, CDR2 FQNEAQ (reference sequence). Combining the CDR3 with reference TRBV7-9 and TRBJ2-6 gives the whole variable domain DTGVSQNPRHKITKRGQNVTFRCDPISEHNRLYWYRQTLGQGPEFLTYFQNEAQLEKSRLLSDRFSAERPKGSFSTLEIQRTEQGDSAMYLCASSLAPLSGANVLTFGAGSRLTVL.

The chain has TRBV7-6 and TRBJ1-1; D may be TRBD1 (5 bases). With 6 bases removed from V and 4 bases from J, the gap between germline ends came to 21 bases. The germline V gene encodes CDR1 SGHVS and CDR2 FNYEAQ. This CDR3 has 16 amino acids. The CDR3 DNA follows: TGTGCCAGCAGGAGGACGGCAGGGTCGGAAGGCACTGAAGCTTTCTTT. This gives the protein CASRRTAGSEGTEAFF. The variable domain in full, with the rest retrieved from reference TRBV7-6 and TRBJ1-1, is GAGVSQSPRYKVTKRGQDVALRCDPISGHVSLYWYRQALGQGPEFLTYFNYEAQQDKSGLPNDRFSAERPEGSISTLTIQRTEQRDSAMYRCASRRTAGSEGTEAFFGQGTRLTVV.

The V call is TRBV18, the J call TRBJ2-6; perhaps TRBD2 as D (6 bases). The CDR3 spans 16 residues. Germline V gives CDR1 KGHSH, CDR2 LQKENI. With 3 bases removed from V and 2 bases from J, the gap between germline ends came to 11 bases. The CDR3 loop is CASSPSGRTGANVLTF. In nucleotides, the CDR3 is TGTGCCAGCTCACCGTCCGGGAGAACTGGGGCCAACGTCCTGACTTTC. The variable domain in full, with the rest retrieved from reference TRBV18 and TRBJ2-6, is NAGVMQNPRHLVRRRGQEARLRCSPMKGHSHVYWYRQLPEEGLKFMVYLQKENIIDESGMPKERFSAEFPKEGPSILRIQQVVRGDSAAYFCASSPSGRTGANVLTFGAGSRLTVL.

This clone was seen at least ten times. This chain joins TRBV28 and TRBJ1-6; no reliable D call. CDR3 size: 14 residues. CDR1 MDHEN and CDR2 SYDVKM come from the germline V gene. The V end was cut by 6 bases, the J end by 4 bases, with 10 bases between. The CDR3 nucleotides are TGTGCCAGCAGAATAACAGAATATAATTCACCCCTCCACTTT. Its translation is CASRITEYNSPLHF.

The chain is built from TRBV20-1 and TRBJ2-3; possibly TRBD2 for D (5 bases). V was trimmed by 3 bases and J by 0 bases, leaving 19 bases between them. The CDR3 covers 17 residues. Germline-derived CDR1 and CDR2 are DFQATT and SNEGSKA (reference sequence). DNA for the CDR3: TGCAGTGCTAGTGTGGCCCGGACTGCGATGAGCACAGATACGCAGTATTTT. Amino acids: CSASVARTAMSTDTQYF.

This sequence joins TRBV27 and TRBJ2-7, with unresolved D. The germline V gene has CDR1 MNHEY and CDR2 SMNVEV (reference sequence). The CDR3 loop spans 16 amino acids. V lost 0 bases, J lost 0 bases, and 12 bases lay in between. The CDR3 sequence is CASSLSASGSSYEQYV. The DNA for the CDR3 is TGTGCCAGCAGTTTATCGGCCTCAGGCAGCTCCTACGAGCAGTACGTC.

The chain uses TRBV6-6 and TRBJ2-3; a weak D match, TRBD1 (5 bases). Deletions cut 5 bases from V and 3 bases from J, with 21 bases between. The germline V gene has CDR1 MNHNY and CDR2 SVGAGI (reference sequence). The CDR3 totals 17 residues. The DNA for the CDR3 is TGTGCCAGCAGTCCACAGGCTGCGCGTTCTTTTACAGATACGCAGTATTTT. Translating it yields CASSPQAARSFTDTQYF.

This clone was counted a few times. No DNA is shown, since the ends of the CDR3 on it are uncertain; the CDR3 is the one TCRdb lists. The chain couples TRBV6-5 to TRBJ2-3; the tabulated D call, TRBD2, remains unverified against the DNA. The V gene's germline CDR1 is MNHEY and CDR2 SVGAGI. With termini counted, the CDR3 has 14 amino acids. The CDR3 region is CASSTSGGADTQYF.

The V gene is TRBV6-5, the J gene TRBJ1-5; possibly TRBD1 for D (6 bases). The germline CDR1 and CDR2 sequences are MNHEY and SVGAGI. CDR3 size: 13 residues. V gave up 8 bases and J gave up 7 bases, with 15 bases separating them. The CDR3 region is CASGGGHYQPQHF. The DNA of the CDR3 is TGTGCCAGCGGGGGGGGCCACTACCAGCCCCAGCATTTT.

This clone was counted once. CDR3 sequence reads: CASSLTSGGAGYEQYF. For the CDR3, the DNA is TGTGCCAGCAGCCTGACTAGCGGGGGGGCCGGCTACGAGCAGTACTTC. This chain joins TRBV3-1 (or the pseudogene TRBV3-2) and TRBJ2-7; 14 bases are a match to TRBD2. After removal of 4 bases from V and 3 bases from J, the junction contained 5 bases not matched to a gene. The CDR3 runs 16 residues. Looked up from germline, CDR1 is LGHDT and CDR2 is YNNKEL (reference sequence).

This chain's CDR3 is CSVVPPLAGVRNEQFF. The CDR3 DNA sequence: TGCAGCGTTGTCCCCCCCCTAGCGGGAGTTAGGAATGAGCAGTTCTTC. V and J are TRBV29-1 and TRBJ2-1, with 10 bases aligning to TRBD2. The CDR3 is 16 amino acids. Germline values: CDR1 SQVTM, CDR2 ANQGSEA. Losses at the gene ends were 4 bases for V and 7 bases for J; bases not matched to a gene: 13.

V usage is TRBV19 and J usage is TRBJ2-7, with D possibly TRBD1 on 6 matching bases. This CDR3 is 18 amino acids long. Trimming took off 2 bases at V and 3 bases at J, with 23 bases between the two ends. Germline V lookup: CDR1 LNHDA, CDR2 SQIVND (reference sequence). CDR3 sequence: CASSIPYRTGTHGYEQYV. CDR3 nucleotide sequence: TGTGCCAGTAGTATACCGTACCGTACGGGGACACATGGCTACGAGCAGTACGTC.

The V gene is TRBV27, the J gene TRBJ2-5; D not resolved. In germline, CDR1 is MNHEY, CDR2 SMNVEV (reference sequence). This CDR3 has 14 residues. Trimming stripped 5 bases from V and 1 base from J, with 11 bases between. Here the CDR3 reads CASSPRVPQETQYF. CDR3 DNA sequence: TGTGCCAGCAGTCCCCGGGTCCCCCAAGAGACCCAGTACTTC.

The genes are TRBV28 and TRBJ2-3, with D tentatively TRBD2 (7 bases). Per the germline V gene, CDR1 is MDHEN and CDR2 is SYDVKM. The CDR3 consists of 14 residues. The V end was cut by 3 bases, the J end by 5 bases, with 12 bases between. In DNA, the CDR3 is TGTGCCAGCAGTTTCCGGGGGGCGGAAGATACGCAGTATTTT. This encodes CASSFRGAEDTQYF.

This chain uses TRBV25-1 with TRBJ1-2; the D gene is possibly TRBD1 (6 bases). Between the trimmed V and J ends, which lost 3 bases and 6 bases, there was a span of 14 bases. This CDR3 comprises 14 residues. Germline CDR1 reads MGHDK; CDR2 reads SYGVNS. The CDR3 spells CASSDLGGAHGYTF. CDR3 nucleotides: TGTGCCAGCAGTGACCTCGGGGGGGCTCATGGCTACACCTTC.

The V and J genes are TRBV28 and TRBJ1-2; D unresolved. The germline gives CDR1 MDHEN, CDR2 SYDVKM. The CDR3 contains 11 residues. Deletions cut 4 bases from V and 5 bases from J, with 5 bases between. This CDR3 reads CASSSQYGYTF. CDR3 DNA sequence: TGTGCCAGCAGTTCCCAGTATGGCTACACCTTC.

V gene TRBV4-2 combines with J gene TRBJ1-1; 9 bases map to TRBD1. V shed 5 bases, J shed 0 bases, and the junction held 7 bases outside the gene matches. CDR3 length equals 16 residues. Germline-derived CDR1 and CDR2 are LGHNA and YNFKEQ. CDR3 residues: CASSSGTGLMNTEAFF. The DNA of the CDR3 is TGTGCCAGCAGCTCCGGGACAGGGCTAATGAACACTGAAGCTTTCTTT.

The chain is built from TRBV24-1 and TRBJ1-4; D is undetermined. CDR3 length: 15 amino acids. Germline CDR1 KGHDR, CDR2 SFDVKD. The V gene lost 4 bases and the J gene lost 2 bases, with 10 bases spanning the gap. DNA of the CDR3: TGTGCCACCAGTGACAAAAGAGGGACTAATGAAAAACTGTTTTTT. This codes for CATSDKRGTNEKLFF.

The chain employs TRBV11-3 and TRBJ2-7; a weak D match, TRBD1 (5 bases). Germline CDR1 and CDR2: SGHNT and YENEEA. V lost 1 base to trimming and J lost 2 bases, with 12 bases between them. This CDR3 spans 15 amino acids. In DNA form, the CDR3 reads TGTGCCAGCAGCTTAGGTCCCGAGACAGCCTACGAGCAGTACTTC. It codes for CASSLGPETAYEQYF.

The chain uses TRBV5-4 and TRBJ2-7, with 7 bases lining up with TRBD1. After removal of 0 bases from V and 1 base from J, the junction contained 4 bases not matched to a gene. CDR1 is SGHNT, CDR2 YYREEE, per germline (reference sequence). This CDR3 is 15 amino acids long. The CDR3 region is CASSLEQGYSYEQYF. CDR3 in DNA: TGTGCCAGCAGCTTGGAACAGGGGTATTCCTACGAGCAGTACTTC.

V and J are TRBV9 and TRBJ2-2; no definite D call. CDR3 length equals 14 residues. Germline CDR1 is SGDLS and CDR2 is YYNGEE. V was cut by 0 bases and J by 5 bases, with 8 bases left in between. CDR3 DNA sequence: TGTGCCAGCAGCGTAGGGCCTGATACCGGGGAGCTGTTTTTT. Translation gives CASSVGPDTGELFF.

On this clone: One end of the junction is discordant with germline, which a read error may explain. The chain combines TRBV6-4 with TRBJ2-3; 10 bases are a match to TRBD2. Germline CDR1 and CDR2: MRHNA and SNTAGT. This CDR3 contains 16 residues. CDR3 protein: CASSELAGETTHTQYF. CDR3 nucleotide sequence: TGTGCCAGCAGTGAGCTAGCGGGAGAGACCACACATACGCAGTATTTT.

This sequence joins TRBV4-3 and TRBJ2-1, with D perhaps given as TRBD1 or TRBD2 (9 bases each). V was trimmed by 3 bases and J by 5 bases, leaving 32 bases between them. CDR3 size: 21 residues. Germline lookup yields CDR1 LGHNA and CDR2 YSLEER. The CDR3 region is CASSHRTGAKITSGLNNEQFF. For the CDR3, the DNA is TGCGCCAGCAGCCACCGGACAGGGGCCAAAATAACTAGCGGGTTAAACAATGAGCAGTTCTTC.

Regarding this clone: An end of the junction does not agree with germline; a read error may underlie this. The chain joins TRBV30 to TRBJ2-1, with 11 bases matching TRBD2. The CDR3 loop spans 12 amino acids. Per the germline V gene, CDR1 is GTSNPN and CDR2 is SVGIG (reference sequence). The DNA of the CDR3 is TGTGCCTGGAGCCAAACTAGCGGGAGTCAGATCTTC. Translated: CAWSQTSGSQIF.

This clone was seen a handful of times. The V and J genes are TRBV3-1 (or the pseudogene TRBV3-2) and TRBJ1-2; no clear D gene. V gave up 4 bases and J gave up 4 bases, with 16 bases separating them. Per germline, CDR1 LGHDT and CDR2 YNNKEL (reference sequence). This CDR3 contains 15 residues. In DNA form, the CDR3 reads TGTGCCAGCAGCCCCACCGAGGAGTGGGTCTATGGCTACACCTTC. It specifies CASSPTEEWVYGYTF.